A selection of T cell receptor beta chains follows, all from one sample in a study of blood T cell repertoires in COVID-19. Assay: immunoSEQ multiplex PCR; the TCRdb copy retains only in-frame clones and omits some. Among under 200,000 clones, 86% were seen once, and the ten largest hold over 0.85%. The specimen sequenced was peripheral blood. These receptors all come from a man between 18 and 29 years old with acute or convalescent COVID-19. The CDR3 runs from the conserved cysteine through the conserved F or W. The D gene is left open where the match is weak. Clone size is shown for a subset of rows, as once, few, many or a class of expanded clone.

V gene	D gene	clone size	J gene	CDR3 protein	CDR3 DNA
TRBV10-2	TRBD1	once	TRBJ1-2	CASSDGQGQGVYGYTF	TGCGCCAGCAGTGATGGACAGGGCCAGGGGGTGTATGGCTACACCTTC
TRBV6-1	TRBD2	NA	TRBJ2-1	CASSDRLAGGSSSYNEQFF	TGTGCCAGCAGTGACCGACTAGCGGGGGGCTCAAGCTCCTACAATGAGCAGTTCTTC
TRBV7-6	NA	few	TRBJ2-3	CASSQGGDTQYF	TGTGCCAGCAGCCAAGGGGGAGATACGCAGTATTTT
TRBV19	NA	once	TRBJ2-2	CASSILSGTGELFF	TGTGCCAGTAGTATATTATCAGGGACCGGGGAGCTGTTTTTT
TRBV4-2	NA	NA	TRBJ2-1	CASSQARGSYNEQFF	TGTGCCAGCAGCCAAGCGAGAGGCTCCTACAATGAGCAGTTCTTC
TRBV10-3	NA	NA	TRBJ1-1	CAISEQGVANTEAFF	TGTGCCATCAGTGAACAGGGAGTGGCGAACACTGAAGCTTTCTTT
TRBV7-3	NA	NA	TRBJ2-6	CASSVDRRGAGANVLTF	TGTGCCAGCAGCGTAGACCGTCGAGGTGCTGGGGCCAACGTCCTGACTTTC
TRBV6-5	NA	NA	TRBJ1-2	CASTTLSQGDYGYTF	TGTGCCAGCACTACTCTATCACAGGGCGACTATGGCTACACCTTC
TRBV4-1	NA	NA	TRBJ2-1	CASSQDRQGFYNEQFF	TGCGCCAGCAGCCAAGACCGGCAGGGGTTCTACAATGAGCAGTTCTTC
TRBV5-8	NA	NA	TRBJ1-1	CARSPGGRTNTEAFF	TGTGCCAGGAGCCCCGGGGGGCGCACGAACACTGAAGCTTTCTTT
TRBV9	TRBD1	NA	TRBJ1-4	CASSERQGGATNEKLFF	TGTGCCAGCAGCGAGCGGCAGGGGGGTGCAACTAATGAAAAACTGTTTTTT
TRBV30	TRBD1	few	TRBJ1-2	CAWTAQGAPNYGYTF	TGTGCCTGGACGGCACAGGGGGCGCCTAACTATGGCTACACCTTC
TRBV7-3	NA	few	TRBJ1-2	CASSLSSTTNYGYTF	TGTGCCAGCAGCCTTTCCTCGACAACTAACTATGGCTACACCTTC
TRBV27	TRBD1	NA	TRBJ2-2	CASSLTGTGRTGELFF	TGTGCCAGCAGTCTCACGGGGACAGGGAGAACCGGGGAGCTGTTTTTT
TRBV9	TRBD2	NA	TRBJ2-7	CASSPRAGGTTYEQYF	TGTGCCAGCAGCCCGAGAGCGGGGGGAACGACTTACGAGCAGTACTTC
TRBV7-2	NA	NA	TRBJ2-7	CASRSGFYEQYF	TGTGCCAGCAGGTCAGGGTTCTACGAGCAGTACTTC
TRBV27	NA	few	TRBJ1-4	CASSLTGLNEKLFF	TGTGCCAGCAGCTTGACAGGACTTAATGAAAAACTGTTTTTT
TRBV12-3/TRBV12-4	NA	once	TRBJ1-1	CASSPPSGTEAFF	TGTGCCAGCAGCCCCCCGTCAGGGACTGAAGCTTTCTTT
TRBV3-1/TRBV3-2	NA	NA	TRBJ2-1	CASSQGNLASNEQFF	TGTGCCAGCAGCCAAGGGAATCTAGCTTCGAATGAGCAGTTCTTC
TRBV6-5	TRBD2	NA	TRBJ2-1	CASSRGESNEQFF	TGTGCCAGCAGCCGGGGGGAGAGTAATGAGCAGTTCTTC
TRBV28	NA	NA	TRBJ1-6	CASSPSDRRNSPLHF	TGTGCCAGCAGCCCCTCCGACAGAAGAAATTCACCCCTCCACTTT
TRBV12-3/TRBV12-4	NA	NA	TRBJ1-2	CASSFPLNYGYTF	TGTGCCAGCAGTTTTCCCCTTAACTATGGCTACACCTTC
TRBV19	NA	NA	TRBJ1-2	CASSPQYIHPNGYTF	TGTGCCAGTAGTCCACAGTATATACACCCTAATGGCTACACCTTC
TRBV7-3	NA	NA	TRBJ1-5	CASSLDGRQPQHF	TGTGCCAGCAGCTTGGACGGGAGGCAGCCCCAGCATTTT
TRBV6-1	TRBD1	few	TRBJ1-6	CASSEGDRGNSPLHF	TGTGCCAGCAGTGAAGGAGACAGGGGGAATTCACCCCTCCACTTT
TRBV7-9	NA	NA	TRBJ2-1	CASRRTRGKSYNEQFF	TGTGCCAGCAGGCGTACGAGGGGGAAGTCCTACAATGAGCAGTTCTTC
TRBV10-2	NA	NA	TRBJ2-5	CASSESGPPRKETQYF	TGCGCCAGCAGTGAGTCGGGGCCGCCAAGGAAAGAGACCCAGTACTTC
TRBV30	TRBD1	NA	TRBJ1-1	CAWNPLGTGTEAFF	TGTGCCTGGAACCCCCTAGGGACAGGTACTGAAGCTTTCTTT
TRBV4-1	NA	NA	TRBJ1-6	CASSQDRGRGSPLHF	TGCGCCAGCAGCCAAGATCGGGGGAGAGGGTCACCCCTCCACTTT
TRBV28	TRBD1	NA	TRBJ1-4	CASSPRQGWNEKLFF	TGTGCCAGCAGTCCCAGACAGGGTTGGAATGAAAAACTGTTTTTT
TRBV6-5	TRBD1	NA	TRBJ1-1	CASRRQGTDTEAFF	TGTGCCAGCAGAAGACAGGGAACCGACACTGAAGCTTTCTTT
TRBV7-2	NA	once	TRBJ2-1	CASSLDQGWQFF	TGTGCCAGCAGCTTAGATCAGGGATGGCAGTTCTTC
TRBV7-8	TRBD1	NA	TRBJ2-4	CASSLAESRGAKNIQYF	TGTGCCAGCAGCTTAGCTGAGTCCAGGGGGGCCAAAAACATTCAGTACTTC
TRBV19	TRBD1	few	TRBJ1-1	CASSPRQGRGTEAFF	TGTGCCAGTAGTCCTCGACAGGGGCGAGGCACTGAAGCTTTCTTT
TRBV5-1	TRBD1	NA	TRBJ2-3	CASSMGQYTDTQYF	TGCGCCAGCAGCATGGGACAGTACACAGATACGCAGTATTTT
TRBV5-1	TRBD2	NA	TRBJ2-3	CASSQAGGNTDTQYF	TGCGCCAGCAGCCAAGCGGGGGGGAACACAGATACGCAGTATTTT
TRBV19	NA	NA	TRBJ1-1	CASSIGSGLNTEAFF	TGTGCCAGTAGTATAGGGTCAGGTCTGAACACTGAAGCTTTCTTT
TRBV2	NA	NA	TRBJ1-2	CARRPGGRGGYTF	TGTGCCCGCCGGCCGGGGGGGAGGGGTGGCTACACCTTC
TRBV18	NA	once	TRBJ1-6	CASSPGGGKNSPLHF	TGTGCCAGCTCACCGGGGGGAGGAAAGAATTCACCCCTCCACTTT
TRBV28	NA	NA	TRBJ1-5	CASGGGGAQPQHF	TGTGCCAGCGGCGGTGGGGGGGCGCAACCCCAGCATTTT
TRBV18	TRBD1	NA	TRBJ1-1	CASSPGQGPLNTEAFF	TGTGCCAGCTCCCCGGGACAGGGCCCCTTGAACACTGAAGCTTTCTTT
TRBV9	NA	NA	TRBJ2-5	CASSAYDLYGGTQYF	TGTGCCAGCAGCGCCTACGACTTGTACGGGGGGACCCAGTACTTC
TRBV9	NA	NA	TRBJ1-1	CASSAGPQWMSTEAFF	TGTGCCAGCAGCGCGGGTCCCCAGTGGATGTCCACTGAAGCTTTCTTT
TRBV27	NA	NA	TRBJ1-2	CASSTRERNYGYTF	TGTGCCAGCAGTACCAGGGAAAGAAACTATGGCTACACCTTC
TRBV7-8	NA	once	TRBJ2-2	CASSSSPGNTGELFF	TGTGCCAGCAGCTCTAGTCCGGGGAACACCGGGGAGCTGTTTTTT
TRBV10-1	NA	NA	TRBJ2-1	CASSVGDRPSSYNEQFF	TGCGCCAGCAGTGTAGGAGACAGGCCAAGCTCCTACAATGAGCAGTTCTTC
TRBV18	TRBD1	NA	TRBJ2-2	CASSTMTGMTTGELFF	TGTGCCAGCTCGACTATGACAGGGATGACCACCGGGGAGCTGTTTTTT
TRBV28	NA	NA	TRBJ2-3	CASSPPGKITDTQYF	TGTGCCAGCAGCCCGCCGGGAAAAATCACAGATACGCAGTATTTT
TRBV6-2/TRBV6-3	NA	NA	TRBJ2-1	CASSYRLVSSHNEQFF	TGTGCCAGCAGTTACCGATTAGTATCTTCCCACAATGAGCAGTTCTTC
TRBV19	NA	NA	TRBJ1-1	CASSIGAWNTEAFF	TGTGCCAGTAGTATAGGGGCCTGGAACACTGAAGCTTTCTTT
TRBV15	NA	NA	TRBJ1-1	CATRRKTGTEAFF	TGTGCCACCAGGAGGAAGACGGGAACTGAAGCTTTCTTT
TRBV5-1	NA	NA	TRBJ1-1	CASSWQGGMNTEAFF	TGCGCCAGCAGCTGGCAGGGAGGGATGAACACTGAAGCTTTCTTT
TRBV10-3	TRBD1	NA	TRBJ1-2	CAIKRDRSRYGYTF	TGTGCCATCAAAAGGGACAGAAGTAGGTATGGCTACACCTTC
TRBV30	NA	NA	TRBJ1-2	CAWSAKGQENGYTF	TGTGCCTGGAGTGCGAAGGGGCAAGAAAATGGCTACACCTTC
TRBV18	NA	NA	TRBJ2-3	CASSPPRTDTQYF	TGTGCCAGCTCACCACCACGGACAGATACGCAGTATTTT
TRBV7-9	NA	NA	TRBJ1-3	CASRQTNSGNTIYF	TGTGCCAGCAGGCAGACAAACTCTGGAAACACCATATATTTT
TRBV5-4	NA	NA	TRBJ2-1	CASSLNRGEVYNEQFF	TGTGCCAGCAGCTTAAACAGAGGGGAGGTCTACAATGAGCAGTTCTTC
TRBV6-1	NA	few	TRBJ1-2	CASSEKPTNYGYTF	TGTGCCAGCAGTGAAAAGCCAACTAACTATGGCTACACCTTC
TRBV9	NA	few	TRBJ2-3	CASSIQMGQSTDTQYF	TGTGCCAGCAGCATTCAAATGGGGCAGTCCACAGATACGCAGTATTTT